The next 7 T cell receptor beta chains were all read from a single sample in a study of cytomegalovirus exposure and HLA in healthy donors. 13 Jbeta primers and 60 Vbeta primers were used for the PCR. Data came from immunoSEQ multiplex PCR; TCRdb stores just in-frame clones and leaves some out. This table lists some 51,000 clones. Specimen: PBMCs. These receptors all come from a man between 35 and 55 years old in good health and CMV-seropositive.

The gene calls are TRBV2 and TRBJ2-7; D possibly corresponds to TRBD2 (6 bases). This CDR3 spans 14 amino acids. CDR1 and CDR2 (germline): SNHLY, FYNNEI. With 1 base removed from V and 2 bases from J, the gap between germline ends came to 9 bases. CDR3 nucleotide sequence: TGTGCCAGCAGTGAAGGACTAGGGCCCTACGAGCAGTACTTC. Its protein is CASSEGLGPYEQYF.

The gene calls are TRBV18 and TRBJ1-1, with 8 bases matching TRBD1. CDR1 is KGHSH and CDR2 is LQKENI in the germline V gene. V shed 1 base, J shed 7 bases, and the junction held 8 bases outside the gene matches. The CDR3 loop spans 15 amino acids. The CDR3 region is CASSPRGQGAGEAFF. The DNA for the CDR3 is TGTGCCAGCTCACCACGGGGCCAGGGGGCAGGTGAAGCTTTCTTT.

V is TRBV9 and J is TRBJ1-1; TRBD1 matches 8 bases. Germline CDR1 and CDR2: SGDLS and YYNGEE. CDR3 length equals 15 residues. Losses at the gene ends were 6 bases for V and 0 bases for J; bases not matched to a gene: 7. The CDR3 nucleotides read TGTGCCAGCACCCCCGGACAGGGCGTGAACACTGAAGCTTTCTTT. It encodes CASTPGQGVNTEAFF.

The chain is built from TRBV9 and TRBJ1-2; D ambiguous. CDR3 size: 14 residues. Trimming left V 3 bases short and J 0 bases short, with 9 bases between. CDR1 and CDR2 from the germline V gene are SGDLS and YYNGEE. CDR3 sequence: CASSDSGTNYGYTF. The CDR3 nucleotides are TGTGCCAGCAGCGACTCCGGGACTAACTATGGCTACACCTTC.

This rearrangement joins TRBV7-8 to TRBJ2-7; 10 positions match TRBD1. V dropped 5 bases and J dropped 2; count of bases not matched to a gene: 3. The CDR3 covers 14 residues. Germline CDR1 is SGHVS and CDR2 is FQNEAQ. The CDR3 nucleotides are TGTGCCAGCAGCGGACAGGGGGGTCCCTACGAGCAGTACTTC. Its translation is CASSGQGGPYEQYF. Looking up the rest from reference TRBV7-8 and TRBJ2-7 gives the full variable domain: GAGVSQSPRYKVAKRGQDVALRCDPISGHVSLFWYQQALGQGPEFLTYFQNEAQLDKSGLPSDRFFAERPEGSVSTLKIQRTQQEDSAVYLCASSGQGGPYEQYFGPGTRLTVT.

The V call is TRBV18, the J call TRBJ1-1, with 10 bases matching TRBD1. This CDR3 region has 14 residues. Germline V lookup: CDR1 KGHSH, CDR2 LQKENI. V trimming: 4 bases; J trimming: 7 bases; junction bases outside the gene matches: 6. The CDR3 DNA sequence: TGTGCCAGCTCACTCGACAGGGGGCGGAATGAAGCTTTCTTT. It encodes CASSLDRGRNEAFF.

The V call is TRBV19, the J call TRBJ1-2; D is undetermined. The CDR3 length is 13 residues. In germline, CDR1 is LNHDA, CDR2 SQIVND (reference sequence). Trimming shortened V by 3 bases and J by 4 bases, and 9 bases separated the two germline ends. The CDR3 reads CASSIKEFYGYTF. The CDR3 DNA is TGTGCCAGTAGTATTAAGGAGTTCTATGGCTACACCTTC.